This paragraph covers one TCR beta chain sequence. Its antigen remains unidentified. The sample belongs to a study of cytomegalovirus exposure and HLA in healthy donors. Study-level information: Earlier sequencing of 150 million to 200 million T cells yielded 100 million to 120 million unique TCR beta sequences. About 85 million unique TCRs from HLA-typed donors were held in an early release of data.

Germline-derived CDR1 and CDR2 are SGHVS and FQNEAQ. The CDR3 consists of 14 residues. Deletions cut 3 bases from V and 7 bases from J, with 15 bases between. In the PCR, 60 Vbeta and 13 Jbeta primers were used. Sequenced by immunoSEQ multiplex PCR; TCRdb stores in-frame clones only, minus some. The sample lists about 72,000 clones; more than 75% were seen once. Overall study results and limits: Association of a missense DCLRE1C variant with TCR beta V- and J-gene trimming was reported in a later analysis. Most TCR beta V segments were productive about 90% or about 30% of the time in an earlier analysis.

Sequencing was done on a sample of PBMCs. The sequence was collected from a man aged 35 to 55 in good health and CMV-seronegative. V and J are TRBV7-8 and TRBJ1-1; D perhaps matches TRBD1 (6 bases). CDR3 DNA sequence: TGTGCCAGCAGCTTCCACCGGGACACCTATGAAGCTTTCTTT. Protein: CASSFHRDTYEAFF.